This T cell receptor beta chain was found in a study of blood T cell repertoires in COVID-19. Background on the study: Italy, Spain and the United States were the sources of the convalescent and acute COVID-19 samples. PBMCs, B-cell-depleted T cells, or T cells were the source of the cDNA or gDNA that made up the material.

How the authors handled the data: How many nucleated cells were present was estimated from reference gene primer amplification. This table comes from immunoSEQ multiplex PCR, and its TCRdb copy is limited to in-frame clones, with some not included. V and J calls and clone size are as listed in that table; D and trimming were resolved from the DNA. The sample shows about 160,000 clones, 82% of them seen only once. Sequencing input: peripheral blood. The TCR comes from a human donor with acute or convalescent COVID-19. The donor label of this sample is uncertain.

CDR3 sequence (DNA): TGTGCCAGCAGTCCTTATAGGCCCCAGGTCGAAGCTTTCTTT. Amino acids: CASSPYRPQVEAFF. The genes are TRBV6-5 and TRBJ1-1; D call uncertain. The CDR3 extends over 14 amino acids. Trimming took 5 bases from V and 8 from J, leaving 18 bases between them. The germline V gene has CDR1 MNHEY and CDR2 SVGAGI.